This T cell receptor beta chain was captured by sequencing in a study of cytomegalovirus exposure and HLA in healthy donors (dated by TCRdb to the late 2010s). A note on the overall study: An earlier analysis of some 500 of the donors reported about 290 Gb of sequence data and 100 million to 140 million unique TCR beta sequences from roughly 200 million T cells. Roughly 300 gigabases of sequencing data and 75 million to 85 million unique TCR sequences made up an early release that covered some 640 HLA-typed donors. Among the roughly 430 genotyped donors, approximately 77% belonged to the genetic ancestry cluster associated with self-reported Caucasian donors. The study aimed to test whether signatures of past pathogen exposure could be identified by cataloging public T cell receptors. Using immunosequencing, the study profiled T cell repertoires from about 610 subjects and related those repertoires to cytomegalovirus serostatus. In addition to the first cohort of approximately 650 subjects, a separate validation cohort of approximately 110 different subjects was used. To predict cytomegalovirus infection status, the study combined high-throughput TCR immunosequencing, statistical association of individual TCRs with disease status, and machine learning. To study patterns of TCR occurrence, a later analysis re-analyzed previously published TCR beta repertoires from more than 550 donors and added high-resolution HLA genotyping. In the later analysis, no new phenotypic data were used to find candidate immune exposures; instead, reliance was placed on TCR beta sequences and their occurrence across donors. An earlier analysis of a few hundred of the donors applied high-throughput TCR beta sequencing to assess whether each TCR beta V gene segment acted as functional or pseudogenic. Donor age, sex, ethnicity and CMV serostatus were compiled together with the repertoire data. A later genetic analysis took genome-wide SNP genotypes for about three fifths of the roughly 670 donors and used that subset as a discovery cohort. Every repertoire in the discovery cohort had been generated on one and the same sequencing platform. Both class I and class II loci were covered by HLA typing, at four-digit resolution. The number of donors typed differed by locus, with roughly 629-640 for A, B, C, DRB1 and DQB1, 522 for DQA1, some 570 for DPA1, and 450 to 480 for DPB1. Five DR-DQ haplotypes were treated as single units for association and clustering because of strong linkage in the cohort. Among some 400 genotyped donors of the cohort, an average of around 250,000 unique TCR beta nucleotide sequences was sequenced per donor, of which 15% to 20% were non-productive.

The cohort consisted of fewer than 700 healthy bone marrow donors. At the time of sampling, every cohort member was nominally healthy, though immune exposures that went unrecorded were likely present. Of the 666 cohort members, more than 250 had a positive CMV serostatus and just over 350 had a negative one, while no CMV serostatus was recorded for the donor. A peripheral blood sample was collected from each donor, and TCR beta sequencing was performed on peripheral blood mononuclear cells. The Qiagen DNeasy Blood Extraction Kit was used to extract genomic DNA from the blood cell samples. As concerns this clone: Its antigen remains unidentified. Per-base qualities were not stored, and no clone one base away is much larger.

Findings and caveats that apply to the study as a whole: A later analysis found that most CMV-associated TCR beta chains appeared HLA-restricted, with HLA associations seemingly driven largely by CMV exposure. Cytomegalovirus status was reported to be diagnosed by the classifier with high specificity and sensitivity in both the original and validation cohorts. When HLA alleles, especially DR and DQ, strongly co-occurred, TCR associations were difficult to assign to individual alleles. The authors suggested that the approach could potentially be generalized to other disease states and immunological phenotypes. This cohort had only TCR beta chains sequenced, and the lack of alpha or paired-chain data limited which features could be detected. A cluster of highly shared sequence variants was judged likely to represent a technical artifact of the sequencing pipeline. Across donors, most TCR sequences were observed very rarely, whereas some public TCRs were present in many individuals. A further reported finding was that TCR beta sequences accurately predicted the HLA-A and HLA-B alleles for most subjects in the first cohort. Correlated functional status among segregating V segments might reflect linkage disequilibrium, but an unknown experimental factor could not be ruled out. A later analysis found that HLA-associated TCR beta chains were more clonally expanded and had lower generation probabilities than equally common non-associated chains. In an earlier analysis of fewer than 700 of the donors, most TCR beta V segments appeared in productive rearrangements about 87% or about 30% of the time, broadly matching IMGT annotations. Several of the top co-occurrence clusters appeared to be linked to parvovirus B19, influenza, CMV and Epstein-Barr virus, according to a later analysis. HLA typing was unavailable for some donors at each locus, so association tests used only the typed subset. According to a later analysis, TCR association rates differed among HLA loci, with DRB1 alleles showing the most associated TCRs and HLA-C alleles showing the fewest. A few of the identified cytomegalovirus-associated TCR beta chains were confirmed in vitro to be specific for cytomegalovirus antigens. For the cohort, immune exposure information was limited to CMV serostatus. Some IMGT-functional V segments, including TRBV6-2 and TRBV6-3, could not be told apart with the 87-base-pair reads, so those segments were excluded. A later analysis associated 16,951 TCR beta sequences with specific HLA alleles at a false discovery rate of 0.05. In the study, approximately 150 TCR beta chains were listed as associated with cytomegalovirus. Because counts were too low, 15 to 20 rarely observed V segments, including chromosome 9 orphons, were left out of the earlier analysis of a few hundred of the donors. An association between a missense DCLRE1C variant and V-gene and J-gene trimming of TCR beta chains was found in a later genetic analysis and replicated in an independent cohort. In a later genetic analysis, fewer N-insertions in productive TCRs were reported among donors in an Asian-associated ancestry cluster than the roughly 640-donor mean. Sequencing depth was assumed to be roughly uniform across donors in the presence/absence analyses, though that assumption may not hold.

The receptor library was made with the immunoSEQ multiplex PCR assay. For the multiplex PCR, a mixture combining 60 forward primers for TCR Vbeta segments and 13 reverse primers for TCR Jbeta segments was used. The CDR3 region of rearranged TCR beta genes was amplified from genomic DNA by a multiplex PCR assay. On the Illumina HiSeq System, the amplified TCR beta libraries were sequenced as 87-base-pair reads. Regarding the original processing steps: A later analysis counted some 80 million unique TCR beta chains across the 640 or so repertoires, and roughly 9.9 million of these chains were shared by at least two donors. To remove PCR and sequencing errors, raw reads were error-corrected and collapsed into unique sequences using a nearest-neighbor algorithm that merged closely related sequences. Alignment of CDR3 sequences to IMGT reference sequences was used to assign V, D and J gene segments. For a sequence to be retained, a match of at least six nucleotides to both a V gene segment and a J gene segment was required. Rearrangements were called productive when the CDR3 lacked stop codons and stayed in frame with V and J; all others were non-productive. Following IMGT convention, CDR3 was defined as the stretch from the second conserved V-encoded cysteine to the conserved J-encoded phenylalanine. In an earlier analysis of more than 550 of the donors, sequences lacking an unambiguous match to a single V gene segment were excluded. In an earlier analysis of about 590 of the donors, a V segment was called functional when productive rearrangements were above 56.7%, and segregating when the standard deviation between donors exceeded 5%. A statistical classification framework was developed to diagnose cytomegalovirus status using the catalog of TCR beta chain sequences. In a later analysis, V and J genes were assigned by comparing TCR nucleotide sequences against IMGT/GENE-DB human TR gene sequences. Using the TCRdist pipeline, a later analysis assigned CDR3 sequences along with most-parsimonious VDJ recombination scenarios. In a later analysis, every TCR beta chain was defined by the combination of its CDR3 amino acid sequence and its V-gene family, and reads without a unique V-gene family were dropped. In a later analysis, several hundred highly shared, low-generation-probability nucleotide sequences were removed to address suspected cross-contamination and a sequencing artifact. For each public chain, a later analysis derived a clonal expansion index from normalized ranks of inferred template counts within each repertoire. Generation probabilities in a later analysis came from a VDJ recombination model fitted to out-of-frame rearrangements, and those results were checked against IGoR. In a later analysis, TCR-TCR, TCR-HLA and TCR-CMV co-occurrence was scored with hypergeometric tests, and a repertoire-size bias correction was applied to TCR pairs. To estimate false discovery rates, a later analysis permuted the HLA or CMV assignments 20 times. A later analysis grouped co-occurring TCRs with DBSCAN, adding TCRdist sequence similarity when clustering within HLA-allele-positive subsets. Co-occurrence clustering excluded repertoires with fewer than 30,000 or more than 120,000 public chains, plus five with anomalous nucleotide sharing. TCRdb obtained this table from immuneACCESS and retained in-frame rearrangements with V and J assigned. These tables miss some clones; where compared with another copy, unresolved V genes account for less than half of the shortfall, and the remainder is unexplained. V and J calls and clone size come straight from that table; D and trimming were deduced from the DNA. A total of under 250,000 clones appear in this sample, over 75% of them only once. Of the sample, over 1% is held by the ten largest clones.

Spanning cysteine to phenylalanine, the CDR3 consists of 12 amino acids. Only the CDR3 DNA stays, 36 bases, in frame from base 1. The germline V gene (reference sequence) gives CDR1 as LNHNV and CDR2 as YYDKDF. The germline ends are 10 bases apart after V is trimmed by 4 bases and J by 9 bases. The sample consisted of PBMCs. This receptor was identified in a human donor in good health. In this chain, TRBV15 is recombined with TRBJ2-1, with TRBD2 as a weak D call on 5 bases. Here is the DNA: TGTGCCACCAGCACCGAAGAGGGTGAGCAGTTCTTC. This translates into CATSTEEGEQFF.